The clone carrying this TCR beta chain showed up many times. Its target is unknown. The data stem from a study of T cells after yellow fever vaccination. General study results and limits: The CD4 and CD8 compartments had a small share of their clonotypes in common. Secondary responses were weaker yet peaked faster, day 5 versus 15.

Germline lookup yields CDR1 MGHRA and CDR2 YSYEKL. The CDR3 runs to 17 residues. Trimming removed 0 bases from V and 5 bases from J, with 20 bases in between. One entry per CDR3 protein, called by TCRdb with MiXCR from the 5' RACE reads. The data show 95,000 to 100,000 distinct CDR3 sequences, with 5.8% seen just once and under 50% held by the top ten. The sequencing used CD8+ T cells sorted from PBMCs, collected 10 days after the yellow fever booster vaccination. This sequence joins TRBV4-1 and TRBJ2-7; D is unclear. The sequence derives from a young man who received the YFV17D yellow fever vaccine. The CDR3 loop is CASSQEGYEAWPDEQYF. The CDR3 DNA reads as TGCGCCAGCAGCCAAGAAGGGTACGAGGCTTGGCCCGACGAGCAGTACTTC.